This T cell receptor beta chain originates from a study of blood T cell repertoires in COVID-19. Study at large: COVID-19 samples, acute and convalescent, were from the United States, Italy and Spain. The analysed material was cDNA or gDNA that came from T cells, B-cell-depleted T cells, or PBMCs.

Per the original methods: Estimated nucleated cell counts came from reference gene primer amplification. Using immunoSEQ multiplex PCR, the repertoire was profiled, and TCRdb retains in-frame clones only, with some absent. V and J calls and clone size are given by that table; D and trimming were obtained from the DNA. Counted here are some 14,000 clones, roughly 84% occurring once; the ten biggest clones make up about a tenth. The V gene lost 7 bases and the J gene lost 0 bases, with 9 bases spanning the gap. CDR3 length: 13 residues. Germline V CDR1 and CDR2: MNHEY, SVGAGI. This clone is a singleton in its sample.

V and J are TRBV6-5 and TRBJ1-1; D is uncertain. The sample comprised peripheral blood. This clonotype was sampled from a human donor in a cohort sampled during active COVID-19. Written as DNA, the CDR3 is TGTGCCAGCATTGGGGAGATGAACACTGAAGCTTTCTTT. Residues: CASIGEMNTEAFF.